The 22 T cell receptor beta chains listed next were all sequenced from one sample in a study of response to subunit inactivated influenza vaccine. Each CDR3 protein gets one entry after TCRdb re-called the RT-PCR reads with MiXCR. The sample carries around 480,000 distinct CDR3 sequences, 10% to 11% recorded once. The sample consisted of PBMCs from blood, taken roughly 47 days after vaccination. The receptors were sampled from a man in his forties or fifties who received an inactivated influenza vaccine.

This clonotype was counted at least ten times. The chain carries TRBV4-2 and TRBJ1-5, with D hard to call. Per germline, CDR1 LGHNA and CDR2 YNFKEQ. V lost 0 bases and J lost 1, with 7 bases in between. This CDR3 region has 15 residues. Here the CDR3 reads CASSQEAQSNQPQHF. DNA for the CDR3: TGTGCCAGCAGCCAAGAGGCTCAGAGCAATCAGCCCCAGCATTTT.

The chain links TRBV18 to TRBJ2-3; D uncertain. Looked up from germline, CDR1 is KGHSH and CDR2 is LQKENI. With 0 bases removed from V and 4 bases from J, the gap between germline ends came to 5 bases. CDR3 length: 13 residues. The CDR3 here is CASSPPVADTQYF. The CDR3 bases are TGTGCCAGCTCACCACCGGTTGCAGATACGCAGTATTTT.

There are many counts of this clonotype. The CDR3 protein is CSVEGTSYEQYF. In nucleotides, the CDR3 is TGCAGCGTTGAAGGAACAAGTTACGAGCAGTACTTC. The chain uses TRBV29-1 and TRBJ2-7, with D unclear. Germline CDR1 reads SQVTM; CDR2 reads ANQGSEA. The CDR3 consists of 12 residues. Trimming pared 1 base from V and 4 bases from J, leaving 8 bases between.

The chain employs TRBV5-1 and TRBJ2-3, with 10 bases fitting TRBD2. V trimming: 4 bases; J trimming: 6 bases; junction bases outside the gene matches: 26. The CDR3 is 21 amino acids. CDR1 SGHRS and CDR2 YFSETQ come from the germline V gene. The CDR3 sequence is CASSREFWVSGRALLADTQYF. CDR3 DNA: TGCGCCAGCAGCCGTGAGTTTTGGGTCAGCGGGAGGGCCTTACTCGCGGATACGCAGTATTTT.

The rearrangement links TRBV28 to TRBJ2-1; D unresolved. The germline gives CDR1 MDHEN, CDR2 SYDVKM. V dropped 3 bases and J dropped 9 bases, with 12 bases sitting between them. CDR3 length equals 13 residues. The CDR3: CASSLNGAGEQFF. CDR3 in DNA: TGTGCCAGCAGTTTGAACGGCGCTGGTGAGCAGTTCTTC.

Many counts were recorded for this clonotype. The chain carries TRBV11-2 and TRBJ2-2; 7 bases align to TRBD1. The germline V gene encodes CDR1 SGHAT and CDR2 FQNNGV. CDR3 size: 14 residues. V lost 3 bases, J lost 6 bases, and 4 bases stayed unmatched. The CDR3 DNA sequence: TGTGCCAGCAGCTTGCTCGACAGGGCCGGGGAGCTGTTTTTT. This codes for CASSLLDRAGELFF.

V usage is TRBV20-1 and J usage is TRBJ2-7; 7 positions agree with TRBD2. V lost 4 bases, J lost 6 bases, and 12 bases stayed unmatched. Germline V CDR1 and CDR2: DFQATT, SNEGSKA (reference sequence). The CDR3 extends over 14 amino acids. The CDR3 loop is CSAIRGGSTFEQYF. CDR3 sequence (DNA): TGCAGTGCTATACGCGGGGGTTCCACATTCGAGCAGTACTTC.

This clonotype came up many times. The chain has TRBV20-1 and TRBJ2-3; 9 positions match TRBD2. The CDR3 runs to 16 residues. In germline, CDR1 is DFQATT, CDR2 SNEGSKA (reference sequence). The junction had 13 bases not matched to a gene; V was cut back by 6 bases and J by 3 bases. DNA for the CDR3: TGCAGTGCGATTAGCGGGGGAGAATTTGGGACAGATACGCAGTATTTT. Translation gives CSAISGGEFGTDTQYF.

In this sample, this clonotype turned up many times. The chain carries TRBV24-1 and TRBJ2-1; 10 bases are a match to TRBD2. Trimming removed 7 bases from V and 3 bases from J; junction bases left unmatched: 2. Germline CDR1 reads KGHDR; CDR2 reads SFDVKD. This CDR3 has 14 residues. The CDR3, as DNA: TGTGCCACCAGCGTAGCGGGAGGCTACAATGAGCAGTTCTTC. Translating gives CATSVAGGYNEQFF.

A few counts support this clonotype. For the CDR3, the DNA is TGTGCCAGCAGCTTGGTGGGACAGGGGACCTACAATGAGCAGTTCTTC. It encodes CASSLVGQGTYNEQFF. The chain employs TRBV5-5 and TRBJ2-1; TRBD1 aligns across 10 bases. J was trimmed by 2 bases and V by 0 bases; bases with no gene match: 2. This CDR3 contains 16 residues. Germline V lookup: CDR1 SGHKS, CDR2 YYEKEE (reference sequence).

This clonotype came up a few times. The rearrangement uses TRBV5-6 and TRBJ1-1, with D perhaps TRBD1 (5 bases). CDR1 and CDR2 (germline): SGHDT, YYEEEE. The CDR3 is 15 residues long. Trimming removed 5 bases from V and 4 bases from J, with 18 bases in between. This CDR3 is CASSRKGRGVTEAFF. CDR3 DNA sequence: TGTGCCAGCAGTCGAAAAGGTCGGGGGGTCACTGAAGCTTTCTTT.

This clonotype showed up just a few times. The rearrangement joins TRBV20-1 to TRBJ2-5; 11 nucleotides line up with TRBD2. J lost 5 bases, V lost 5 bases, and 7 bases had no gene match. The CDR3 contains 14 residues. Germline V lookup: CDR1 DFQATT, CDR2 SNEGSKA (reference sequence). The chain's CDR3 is CSAVAGGPGETQYF. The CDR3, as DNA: TGCAGTGCTGTAGCGGGAGGGCCGGGGGAGACCCAGTACTTC.

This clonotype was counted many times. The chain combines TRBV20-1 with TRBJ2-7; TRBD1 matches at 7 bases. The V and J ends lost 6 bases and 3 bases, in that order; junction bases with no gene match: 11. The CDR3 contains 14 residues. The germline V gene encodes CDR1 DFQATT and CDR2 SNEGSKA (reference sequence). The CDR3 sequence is CSAIDRDSSYEQYF. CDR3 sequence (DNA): TGCAGTGCGATCGACAGGGACAGTAGCTACGAGCAGTACTTC.

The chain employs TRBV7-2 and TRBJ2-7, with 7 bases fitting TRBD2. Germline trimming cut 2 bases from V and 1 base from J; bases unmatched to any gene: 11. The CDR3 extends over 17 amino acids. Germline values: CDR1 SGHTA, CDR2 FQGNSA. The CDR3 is CASSLFWAGERSYEQYF. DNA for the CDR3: TGTGCCAGCAGCTTATTTTGGGCGGGAGAGCGGTCCTACGAGCAGTACTTC.

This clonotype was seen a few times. CDR3 nucleotide sequence: TGTGCCAGCAGTCAACTAGCGGGGGGTGTGGATGAGCAGTTCTTC. It specifies CASSQLAGGVDEQFF. V is TRBV13 and J is TRBJ2-1, with TRBD2 matching 12 bases. This CDR3 contains 15 residues. The V gene end was trimmed by 6 bases and the J gene end by 8 bases; junction bases not matched to a gene: 8. Germline V gene sequence: CDR1 PRHDT, CDR2 FYEKMQ (reference sequence).

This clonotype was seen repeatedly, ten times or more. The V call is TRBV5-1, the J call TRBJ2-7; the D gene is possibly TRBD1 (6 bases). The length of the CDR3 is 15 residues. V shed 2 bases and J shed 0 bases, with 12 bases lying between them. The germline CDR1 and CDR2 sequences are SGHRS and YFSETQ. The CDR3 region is CASSFTGTSSYEQYF. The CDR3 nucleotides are TGCGCCAGCAGCTTTACCGGGACAAGCTCCTACGAGCAGTACTTC.

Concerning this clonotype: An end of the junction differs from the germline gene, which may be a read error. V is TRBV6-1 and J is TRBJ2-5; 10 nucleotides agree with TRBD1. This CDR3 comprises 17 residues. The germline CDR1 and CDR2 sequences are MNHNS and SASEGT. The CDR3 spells CAGRHLGTGAGQETQYF. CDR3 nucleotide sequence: TGTGCCGGCAGACACCTGGGGACAGGGGCGGGTCAAGAGACCCAGTACTTC.

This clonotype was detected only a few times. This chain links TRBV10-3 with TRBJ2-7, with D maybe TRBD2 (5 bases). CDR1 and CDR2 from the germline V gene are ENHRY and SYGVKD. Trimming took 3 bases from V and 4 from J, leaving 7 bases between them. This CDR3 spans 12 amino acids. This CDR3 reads CAISDGVYEQYF. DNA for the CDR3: TGTGCCATCAGTGACGGGGTATACGAGCAGTACTTC.

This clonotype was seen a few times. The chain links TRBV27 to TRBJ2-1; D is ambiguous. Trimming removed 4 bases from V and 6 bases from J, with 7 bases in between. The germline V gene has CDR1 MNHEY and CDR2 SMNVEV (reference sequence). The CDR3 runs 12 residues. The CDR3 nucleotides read TGTGCCAGCAGTTCGGTCTCCAATGAGCAGTTCTTC. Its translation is CASSSVSNEQFF.

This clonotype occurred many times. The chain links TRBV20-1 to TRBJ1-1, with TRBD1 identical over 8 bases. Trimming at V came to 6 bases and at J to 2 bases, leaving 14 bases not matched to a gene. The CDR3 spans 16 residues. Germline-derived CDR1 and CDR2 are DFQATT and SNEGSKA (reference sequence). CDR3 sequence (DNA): TGCAGTGCAAAAGTTCCACCGGGACAGGAAAACACTGAAGCTTTCTTT. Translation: CSAKVPPGQENTEAFF.

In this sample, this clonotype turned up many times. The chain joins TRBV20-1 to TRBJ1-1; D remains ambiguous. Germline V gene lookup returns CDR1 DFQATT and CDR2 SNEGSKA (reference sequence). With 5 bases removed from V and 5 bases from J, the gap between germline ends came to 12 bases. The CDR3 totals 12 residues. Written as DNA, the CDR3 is TGCAGTGCTCCAAGTCGGGGTACTGAAGCTTTCTTT. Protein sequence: CSAPSRGTEAFF.

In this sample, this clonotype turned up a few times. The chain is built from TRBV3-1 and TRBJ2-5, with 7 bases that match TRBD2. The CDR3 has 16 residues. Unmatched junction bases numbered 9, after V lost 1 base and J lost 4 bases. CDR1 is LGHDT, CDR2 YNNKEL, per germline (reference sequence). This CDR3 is CASSQGSGDYPETQYF. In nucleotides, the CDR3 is TGTGCCAGCAGCCAAGGGAGCGGGGACTACCCAGAGACCCAGTACTTC.